This T cell receptor beta chain was documented in a study of T cell repertoires in cytomegalovirus infection. As for the study in general: HLA-C-restricted CMV epitopes, recently identified, and well-studied HLA-B-restricted ones were used by the study. TCR beta signatures that were public indicated CMV infection and matching HLA type.

This clonotype rates as medium-sized. The antigen is unknown. TCRdb re-called the reads through MiXCR, storing one row per CDR3 protein. This sample yields 900,000 to 950,000 distinct CDR3 sequences, of which around 29% are seen a single time; around 15% belongs to the top ten. From germline, CDR1 is MNHNS and CDR2 SASEGT. The trim removed 1 base at V and 1 base at J, leaving 10 bases unmatched. The CDR3 is 18 residues long. V gene TRBV6-1 combines with J gene TRBJ1-1; 9 bases agree with TRBD1. The source was cultured CD8+ T cells from PBMCs, collected from culture after CMV antigen stimulation. This receptor was taken from a human donor in good health (CMV status not recorded). Some clones in this sample may be carry-over from other donors' samples. DNA of the CDR3: TGTGCCAGCAGTGAAGAAGCCGGGACAGGGATTGGGAACACTGAAGCTTTCTTT. Protein sequence: CASSEEAGTGIGNTEAFF.